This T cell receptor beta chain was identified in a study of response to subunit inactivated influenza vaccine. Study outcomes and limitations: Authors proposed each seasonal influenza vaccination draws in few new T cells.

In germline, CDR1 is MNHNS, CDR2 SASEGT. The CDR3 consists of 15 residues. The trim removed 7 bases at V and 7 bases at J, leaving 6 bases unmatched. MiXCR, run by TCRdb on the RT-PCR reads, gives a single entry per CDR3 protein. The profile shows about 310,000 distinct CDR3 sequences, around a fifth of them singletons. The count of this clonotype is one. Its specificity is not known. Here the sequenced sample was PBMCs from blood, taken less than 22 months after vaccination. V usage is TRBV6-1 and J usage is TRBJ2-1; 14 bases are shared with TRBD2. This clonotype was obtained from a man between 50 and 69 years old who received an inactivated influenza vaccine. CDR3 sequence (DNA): TGTGCCAGCAAGATCGGGACTAGCGGGAGTAATGAGCAGTTCTTC. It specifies CASKIGTSGSNEQFF.